This T cell receptor (beta chain) was captured in a study of T cells in lung cancer brain metastases (dated 2018 in TCRdb). Concerning the study at large: Most of the roughly 20 patients had a history of tobacco use, with a median of about 44 pack-years. The study compared TCR beta CDR3 repertoires between fully resected primary non-small cell lung cancers and paired brain metastases. Of the roughly 21 patients, around 19 received no interval therapy between resection of the primary and resection of the metastasis. Of the patients, fewer than 13 were female and roughly nine were male, and their median age at first diagnosis was around 60 years. Median interval between primary and brain metastasis specimen acquisition was around 350 days. An average DNA integrity number of roughly 3.8 was found in both primary and metastatic specimens, and no significant difference was detected between sites. The cohort comprised some 20 patients contributing roughly 40 specimens, one primary lung lesion and one brain metastasis each.

Patients had resection either for delayed recurrence of a solitary brain metastasis or for synchronous oligometastatic disease. Patients with a history of multiple malignancies were excluded so that cancers other than NSCLC would not be included. Tumor areas were macrodissected from 4 or 5 deparaffinized about 10 um unstained sections, using marked H&E slides as a guide. Every specimen was formalin-fixed and paraffin-embedded (FFPE). Genomic DNA was extracted using the AllPrep DNA/RNA FFPE Kit. The CDR3, from cysteine to phenylalanine, totals 15 residues. The retained sequence is limited to the CDR3, 45 bases, with the frame set at the first base. Reading the germline V gene gives CDR1 MNHEY and CDR2 SVGAGI. V and J are trimmed by 5 bases and 4 bases, and the gene matches miss 7 bases of the junction. Note on this clone: Its target antigen remains unknown. The input lacks base qualities; no much larger clone sits a single base away.

Points the paper makes about the study in general: It was not possible to control for the effects of preoperative corticosteroids on T cell infiltration in brain metastases. DNA fragmentation in the FFPE samples may have kept the complete infiltrating T cell repertoire from being retrieved. In brain metastases, the ten most abundant clones accounted for a significantly larger fraction of the repertoire than in primaries, a finding that suggests clonal expansion. Most clones were found to be lesion-specific, and limited overlap was observed between paired lesions (mean Morisita index around 0.21). Brain metastases contained significantly fewer unique productive clones than the paired primaries (median approximately 1,500 versus 4,300).

Between roughly 2 and 5 ug genomic DNA was input per sample, and equal DNA input was given to paired samples. TCR beta libraries were built with the immunoSEQ hsTCRbeta Kit using multiplexed V and J gene primers in two PCR steps. Pooled libraries with positive and negative controls were sequenced on an Illumina MiSeq using a 100-cycle paired-end protocol. The published analysis was carried out like this. Raw data were processed by the immunoSEQ vendor into normalized, annotated TCR beta repertoire reports. Richness was defined as unique clones by nucleotide sequence, and total richness was extrapolated with the iChao1 and Efron-Thisted estimators. Paired lesions were characterized and compared using Pielou's evenness, Simpson's index, top-ten clone proportional abundance, and the Morisita overlap index. Drawn from immuneACCESS, this table holds only the in-frame rearrangements with V and J called that TCRdb kept. Clones are partly lost; checked studies trace under half to an unresolved V gene and leave the rest unexplained. The V and J calls and clone size were taken over from that table, and D and trimming were inferred from the DNA. For this sample the table gives a few thousand clones, of which around nine tenths were detected only once. The top ten clones comprise roughly 4% of the sample.

Sequences were obtained from tumor tissue from the primary lung tumor. Per the publication, the cell subset or site label means: primary lung cancer lesion. The V gene is TRBV6-5 and the J gene is TRBJ1-2, with 10 central nucleotides matching TRBD1. The receptor was isolated from a man aged 65-85 years with non-small cell lung cancer. This receptor carries the CDR3 CASSPDGQGVYGYTF. The DNA reads TGTGCCAGCAGTCCCGACGGACAGGGGGTCTATGGCTACACCTTC.